The TCR beta chain under discussion was sequenced for a study of blood T cell repertoires in COVID-19. The repertoire was sequenced with immunoSEQ multiplex PCR; TCRdb's copy has only in-frame clones and lacks some. Of a few hundred thousand clones listed, roughly nine tenths were seen once; the top ten hold under 2.5%. The V gene's germline CDR1 is SGHRS and CDR2 YFSETQ. The CDR3 is 15 residues long. The junction had 5 bases not matched to a gene; V was cut back by 0 bases and J by 5 bases. V usage is TRBV5-1 and J usage is TRBJ2-7, with 10 bases identical to TRBD2. Sequenced material: peripheral blood. The source is a man aged 35 to 55 with active or convalescent COVID-19. This CDR3 reads CASSLASGSFHEQYF. For the CDR3, the DNA is TGCGCCAGCAGCTTGGCTAGCGGGAGTTTCCACGAGCAGTACTTC. Variable domain in full (rest from reference TRBV5-1 and TRBJ2-7): KAGVTQTPRYLIKTRGQQVTLSCSPISGHRSVSWYQQTPGQGLQFLFEYFSETQRNKGNFPGRFSGRQFSNSRSEMNVSTLELGDSALYLCASSLASGSFHEQYFGPGTRLTVT.